Listed below are T cell receptor beta chains from one sample, sequenced in a study of T cell responses to AZD1222 COVID-19 vaccine. The method was immunoSEQ multiplex PCR; TCRdb's version includes in-frame clones alone and lacks a portion of them. The table shows about 150,000 clones, with approximately 90% occurring only once. Sequenced material: peripheral blood, taken on day 0 of AZD1222 vaccination. These TCRs come from an adult in good health. Both conserved end residues are part of each CDR3. D genes are given only for firm matches. Where a row states a size, it is once, few, many or the class of an expanded clone; other rows omit it.

TRBV6-1	NA	NA	TRBJ1-1	TGTGCCAGCAGAGGCGCGGGTGGCACTGAAGCTTTCTTT	CASRGAGGTEAFF
TRBV5-4	NA	TRBD1	TRBJ1-4	TGTGCCAGCAGTGCCCGGACAGGGGCTAATGAAAAACTGTTTTTT	CASSARTGANEKLFF
TRBV29-1	NA	TRBD1	TRBJ1-5	TGCAGCGTTGAACCAGACAGGGGGTGGAAGCAGCCCCAGCATTTT	CSVEPDRGWKQPQHF
TRBV13	NA	TRBD1	TRBJ1-2	TGTGCCAGCAGCCGAGGACAGGAATATGGCTACACCTTC	CASSRGQEYGYTF
TRBV5-4	NA	TRBD1	TRBJ2-1	TGTGCCAGCAGCTTGGGGACCGGGACAGCGATTTTCAATGAGCAGTTCTTC	CASSLGTGTAIFNEQFF
TRBV4-1	NA	NA	TRBJ1-1	TGCGCCAGCAGCCAAATTACCCGCCCGGGTGACACTGAAGCTTTCTTT	CASSQITRPGDTEAFF
TRBV3-1/TRBV3-2	NA	NA	TRBJ1-1	TGTGCCAGCAGCCGTTCCTCGGGGGGAGCTTTCTTT	CASSRSSGGAFF
TRBV7-3	few	TRBD1	TRBJ2-3	TGTGCCAGCAGCCAGACAGGGTCCAGCACAGATACGCAGTATTTT	CASSQTGSSTDTQYF
TRBV6-6	NA	TRBD1	TRBJ1-2	TGTGCCAGCATCTTCTCAGGACAGGACGACTATGGCTACACCTTC	CASIFSGQDDYGYTF
TRBV29-1	NA	TRBD1	TRBJ1-1	TGCAGCGTTGAGGGGACAGGGAGTCACACTGAAGCTTTCTTT	CSVEGTGSHTEAFF
TRBV11-1	NA	NA	TRBJ1-3	TGTGCCAGCAGCTTTCGGGTTCCGAGCTCTGGAAACACCATATATTTT	CASSFRVPSSGNTIYF
TRBV6-2/TRBV6-3	NA	NA	TRBJ1-1	TGTGCCAGCAGTCCAAGGGGAGGCGGGAACACTGAAGCTTTCTTT	CASSPRGGGNTEAFF
TRBV19	NA	NA	TRBJ1-5	TGTGCCAGTAGTATGGAAACAGTGATCAATCAGCCCCAGCATTTT	CASSMETVINQPQHF
TRBV9	NA	TRBD1	TRBJ2-5	TGTGCCAGCAGCGTAGCGGGACAGGGTCAAGAGACCCAGTACTTC	CASSVAGQGQETQYF
TRBV3-1/TRBV3-2	NA	TRBD2	TRBJ2-1	TGTGCCAGCAGCCCCCGAGGAGCGGGGGGTTACAATGAGCAGTTCTTC	CASSPRGAGGYNEQFF
TRBV7-2	NA	NA	TRBJ2-3	TGTGCCAGCAGCCTGTGGACCAACACAGATACGCAGTATTTT	CASSLWTNTDTQYF
TRBV7-3	NA	NA	TRBJ1-6	TGTGCCAGCAGTCCTCGGGGGGCGGATAATTCACCCCTCCACTTT	CASSPRGADNSPLHF
TRBV11-2	NA	NA	TRBJ1-4	TGTGCCAGCAGATTACACGGGGGCGCACCTAATGAAAAACTGTTTTTT	CASRLHGGAPNEKLFF
TRBV6-5	NA	NA	TRBJ2-7	TGTGCCAGCACCCAAAGGGGGGCAGGGGGAGAGCAGTACTTC	CASTQRGAGGEQYF
TRBV6-5	NA	NA	TRBJ2-7	TGTGCCAGCAAGACGGATCCTACGACGTACGAGCAGTACTTC	CASKTDPTTYEQYF
TRBV5-1	NA	NA	TRBJ1-5	TGCGCCAGCAGCTTGGATATGACCGGGAGACAGCCCCAGCATTTT	CASSLDMTGRQPQHF
TRBV15	NA	TRBD2	TRBJ2-3	TGTGCCACCAGCAGAGATCGACTAGCGGGGGTTGGCCGGTCAGATACGCAGTATTTT	CATSRDRLAGVGRSDTQYF
TRBV4-3	NA	TRBD2	TRBJ2-7	TGCGCCAGCAGCCAAGATCCCGGACTAGCGGGTTACGAGCAGTACTTC	CASSQDPGLAGYEQYF
TRBV5-1	NA	TRBD1	TRBJ1-1	TGCGCCAGCAGCCCAAGGACAGGCGCTGAAGCTTTCTTT	CASSPRTGAEAFF
TRBV4-3	NA	TRBD1	TRBJ1-4	TGCGCCAGCAGCCAAGGACAGGGCTTTACAACTAATGAAAAACTGTTTTTT	CASSQGQGFTTNEKLFF
TRBV7-2	NA	NA	TRBJ2-7	TGTGCCAGCAGCCAGGCAGGCTACGAGCAGTACTTC	CASSQAGYEQYF
TRBV27	once	TRBD2	TRBJ2-2	TGTGCCAGCAGTTTCAGTAGCGGGGCGAACACCGGGGAGCTGTTTTTT	CASSFSSGANTGELFF
TRBV19	once	TRBD1	TRBJ1-2	TGTGCCAGTAGCACCGACAGGGGGTCGGGCTACACCTTC	CASSTDRGSGYTF
TRBV7-8	NA	NA	TRBJ1-1	TGTGCCAGCAGCTTACGCAGGGGTTTGGGGGGCATGAACACTGAAGCTTTCTTT	CASSLRRGLGGMNTEAFF
TRBV9	once	NA	TRBJ2-2	TGTGCCAGCAGCGTAGGTGGGACGGCCACCGGGGAGCTGTTTTTT	CASSVGGTATGELFF
TRBV3-1/TRBV3-2	NA	NA	TRBJ1-5	TGTGCCAGCAGCCGGGGCAGGGCCAGGGGTCAGCCCCAGCATTTT	CASSRGRARGQPQHF
TRBV19	NA	TRBD2	TRBJ2-7	TGTGCCAGTAGTAGCCGGGAAGCGGGGACTCACGAGCAGTACTTC	CASSSREAGTHEQYF
TRBV13	NA	TRBD1	TRBJ2-7	TGTGCCAGCAGCTTAGGCACAGGGGCAGGTTCCCCCTACGAGCAGTACTTC	CASSLGTGAGSPYEQYF
TRBV5-1	NA	NA	TRBJ2-7	TGCGCCAGCAGCCCGGATGGGCTCCGGTCCTACGAGCAGTACTTC	CASSPDGLRSYEQYF
TRBV10-3	once	NA	TRBJ1-6	TGTGCCATCAGCCAGGGGCATAATTCACCCCTCCACTTT	CAISQGHNSPLHF
TRBV11-1	NA	NA	TRBJ1-2	TGTGCCAGCAGCTCATTAGGGTCTTCTGGCTACACCTTC	CASSSLGSSGYTF
TRBV5-4	NA	TRBD1	TRBJ1-2	TGTGCCAGCAGCCCGGGACAGACTAACTATGGCTACACCTTC	CASSPGQTNYGYTF
TRBV7-9	once	TRBD2	TRBJ2-7	TGTGCCAGCAGCTTACTAGCGGGGGGTTCCTACGAGCAGTACTTC	CASSLLAGGSYEQYF
TRBV3-1/TRBV3-2	NA	TRBD1	TRBJ1-2	TGTGCCAGCAGCCCAGGGACAGCCTATGGCTACACCTTC	CASSPGTAYGYTF
TRBV12-3/TRBV12-4	once	NA	TRBJ1-1	TGTGCCAGCAGCTACGGTGGTCCAGAAGCTTTCTTT	CASSYGGPEAFF
TRBV6-5	NA	NA	TRBJ2-7	TGTGCCAGCAGTCAACTGGCAGGGAGAGGCGAGCAGTACTTC	CASSQLAGRGEQYF
TRBV9	NA	NA	TRBJ2-3	TGTGCCAGCAGCGTAGGGGGGTGGGACAACACAGATACGCAGTATTTT	CASSVGGWDNTDTQYF
TRBV7-2	NA	TRBD2	TRBJ2-5	TGTGCCAGCAGCCCGACTCTACGCGCGGGGGGGCAAGAGACCCAGTACTTC	CASSPTLRAGGQETQYF
TRBV7-9	NA	TRBD1	TRBJ1-2	TGTGCCAGCACCAGACAGGGGGACAACTATGGCTACACCTTC	CASTRQGDNYGYTF
TRBV12-3/TRBV12-4	NA	TRBD1	TRBJ1-2	TGTGCCAGCACCCCGGGACAGGGGAGCTACACCTTC	CASTPGQGSYTF
TRBV12-3/TRBV12-4	few	NA	TRBJ1-1	TGTGCCAGCAGTTTCTGGGGTACTGAAGCTTTCTTT	CASSFWGTEAFF